The T cell receptor beta chain under discussion was sequenced for a study of chemoradiotherapy in HPV16-positive cancers. Study at large: Candidate HPV-specific T-cell clones and common TCR motifs came from functional assays in a couple of HPV16-positive patients. Whole-study findings and limits: HPV-responsive T-cell expansion during chemoradiotherapy was linked to improved recurrence-free survival in HPV16-positive patients. The functional HPV-specific definition rests on just a couple of HPV16-positive patients. During treatment, candidate HPV-specific clones and E7-related motifs expanded in tumor.

In regard to this clone: Its antigen remains unknown.

This CDR3 is 19 amino acids long. Data came from immunoSEQ multiplex PCR; TCRdb stores just in-frame clones and leaves some out. The data show 20,000 to 25,000 clones, over 85% seen once. The chain couples TRBV21-1 to TRBJ2-4. TRBV21-1 counts as a pseudogene. The specimen comprised blood, sampled from a patient who underwent chemoradiotherapy. The clonotype originates from a human donor with HPV-associated anogenital cancer. CDR3 coding DNA: TGTGCCAGCAGCAAAGGGGAGGACAGAAAAAACCTAGCCAAAAACATTCAGTACTTC. This sequence encodes CASSKGEDRKNLAKNIQYF.